A single sample gave rise to the 17 T cell receptor beta chains below, sequenced in a study of spatial heterogeneity in lung cancer. Time point given: sample taken at primary tumor resection. Tumor, nontumor lung or frozen PBMC supplied whole RNA that was sequenced unsorted. TCRdb analysed the 5' RACE reads with MiXCR anew, one entry per CDR3 protein. The table has about 25,000 distinct CDR3 sequences, approximately 7% seen once. The specimen was PBMCs, collected at surgery. Receptors originate from a male donor with early-stage non-small cell lung cancer.

This clonotype was seen a handful of times. The chain has TRBV11-3 and TRBJ2-1, with 9 bases lining up with TRBD2. The ends lost 4 bases at V and 10 bases at J; junction bases unmatched: 14. This CDR3 contains 16 residues. Per the germline V gene, CDR1 is SGHNT and CDR2 is YENEEA. CDR3 loop: CASSYSKASGKREQFF. CDR3 DNA: TGTGCCAGCAGCTACTCCAAGGCTAGCGGGAAAAGAGAGCAGTTCTTC. The full variable domain, completed using reference TRBV11-3 and TRBJ2-1, is EAGVVQSPRYKIIEKKQPVAFWCNPISGHNTLYWYLQNLGQGPELLIRYENEEAVDDSQLPKDRFSAERLKGVDSTLKIQPAELGDSAVYLCASSYSKASGKREQFFGPGTRLTVL.

This clonotype is medium-sized within its sample. The chain links TRBV7-6 to TRBJ1-6, with a tentative D call TRBD1 (5 bases). Deletions cut 4 bases from V and 7 bases from J, with 5 bases between. The germline V gene has CDR1 SGHVS and CDR2 FNYEAQ. The CDR3 consists of 12 residues. CDR3 sequence (DNA): TGTGCCAGCAGCTCAGGGAATTCACCCCTCCACTTT. Translated: CASSSGNSPLHF.

This clonotype was seen many times. The chain uses TRBV11-2 and TRBJ1-2; unclear D gene. Germline values: CDR1 SGHAT, CDR2 FQNNGV. V was cut by 2 bases and J by 3 bases, with 10 bases left in between. The CDR3 runs to 14 residues. The CDR3 loop reads CASSLIGRDYGYTF. The CDR3 region has the DNA TGTGCCAGCAGCTTAATTGGACGGGACTATGGCTACACCTTC.

This clonotype came up a few times. The chain uses TRBV19 and TRBJ2-5; 15 positions match TRBD2. The CDR3 covers 15 residues. V was clipped by 4 bases and J by 7 bases; unmatched bases: 4. The germline V gene encodes CDR1 LNHDA and CDR2 SQIVND (reference sequence). CDR3 region: CASSTGTSGRPTQYF. The CDR3 DNA sequence: TGTGCCAGTAGTACCGGGACTAGCGGGAGGCCGACCCAGTACTTC.

This clonotype was picked up many times. The chain is built from TRBV6-1 and TRBJ2-7; D possibly corresponds to TRBD1 (5 bases). Per germline, CDR1 MNHNS and CDR2 SASEGT. This CDR3 comprises 16 residues. The V end was cut by 3 bases, the J end by 2 bases, with 17 bases between. This CDR3 is CASSDLRRTKAYEQYF. The CDR3 DNA follows: TGTGCCAGCAGTGACCTCCGTAGGACAAAGGCCTACGAGCAGTACTTC.

This clonotype was seen a few times. The V and J genes are TRBV20-1 and TRBJ1-2; 7 nucleotides agree with TRBD1. The V and J ends lost 6 bases and 8 bases, in that order; junction bases with no gene match: 15. There are 14 residues in the CDR3. Looked up from germline, CDR1 is DFQATT and CDR2 is SNEGSKA (reference sequence). CDR3 protein: CSAPQGSSNMGYTF. CDR3 sequence (DNA): TGCAGTGCACCACAGGGGTCGTCGAATATGGGCTACACCTTC.

The sample holds many counts of this clonotype. The rearrangement uses TRBV20-1 and TRBJ2-7; weak D call: TRBD2 (5 bases). The germline V gene has CDR1 DFQATT and CDR2 SNEGSKA (reference sequence). The CDR3 extends over 14 amino acids. Trimming removed 5 bases at V and 0 bases at J, with 14 bases between. The CDR3: CSALGSGGSYEQYV. CDR3 sequence (DNA): TGCAGTGCTTTAGGCAGCGGAGGCTCCTACGAGCAGTACGTC.

The rearrangement joins TRBV3-1 to TRBJ2-7; possibly TRBD2 for D (5 bases). V was pared by 4 bases and J by 5 bases, with 9 bases between. Germline V gene sequence: CDR1 LGHDT, CDR2 YNNKEL (reference sequence). There are 12 residues in the CDR3. The CDR3 nucleotides read TGTGCCAGCAGCCGGCAGCGGCACGAGCAGTACTTC. This sequence encodes CASSRQRHEQYF.

The sample holds many counts of this clonotype. This chain uses TRBV28 with TRBJ2-7; D is perhaps TRBD1 (6 bases). Germline assignment: CDR1 MDHEN and CDR2 SYDVKM. The ends were cut back, 5 bases at V and 2 bases at J, with 10 bases in the middle. This CDR3 contains 13 residues. The CDR3 nucleotides read TGTGCCAGCAGTCAGGACAGTCCCTACGAGCAGTACGTC. Its translation: CASSQDSPYEQYV.

This clonotype was observed many times. The V call is TRBV28, the J call TRBJ2-1, with D uncertain. In germline, CDR1 is MDHEN, CDR2 SYDVKM. The CDR3 extends over 14 amino acids. V lost 6 bases and J lost 7, with 16 bases in between. The DNA for the CDR3 is TGTGCCAGCAGAAACATACGGGCCCTGAATGAGCAGTTCTTC. It encodes CASRNIRALNEQFF. Looking up the rest from reference TRBV28 and TRBJ2-1 gives the full variable domain: DVKVTQSSRYLVKRTGEKVFLECVQDMDHENMFWYRQDPGLGLRLIYFSYDVKMKEKGDIPEGYSVSREKKERFSLILESASTNQTSMYLCASRNIRALNEQFFGPGTRLTVL.

This clonotype was seen many times. The genes are TRBV29-1 and TRBJ2-1; possibly TRBD2 for D (5 bases). This CDR3 region has 12 residues. Germline V gene sequence: CDR1 SQVTM, CDR2 ANQGSEA. Trimming removed 0 bases at V and 6 bases at J, with 6 bases between. The CDR3 loop reads CSVEEGLNEQFF. The CDR3 region has the DNA TGCAGCGTTGAAGAAGGACTCAATGAGCAGTTCTTC.

This clonotype is medium-sized within its sample. V and J are TRBV20-1 and TRBJ1-5, with a possible D match to TRBD1 (6 bases). Trimming stripped 5 bases from V and 2 bases from J, with 10 bases between. The CDR3 covers 13 residues. Germline loops: CDR1 DFQATT, CDR2 SNEGSKA (reference sequence). Here the CDR3 DNA reads TGCAGTGCTGGGGGCAAGGGCAATCAGCCCCAGCATTTT. Translated: CSAGGKGNQPQHF.

The CDR3 reads CASSLPDGRGYTF. CDR3 DNA: TGTGCCAGCAGCTTGCCCGACGGACGAGGCTACACCTTC. V and J are TRBV5-6 and TRBJ1-2; D unclear. The V gene lost 1 base and the J gene lost 8 bases, with 12 bases spanning the gap. Per the germline V gene, CDR1 is SGHDT and CDR2 is YYEEEE. This CDR3 is 13 amino acids long.

This clonotype is categorized as medium-sized. The chain joins TRBV10-3 to TRBJ1-2; D gene unclear. The CDR3 has 13 amino acids. Germline CDR1 ENHRY, CDR2 SYGVKD. V lost 3 bases and J 8 bases, leaving 13 bases between the germline ends. The CDR3 DNA sequence: TGTGCCATCAGTGACCCCCTTGGAGGGGGCTACACCTTC. It translates to CAISDPLGGGYTF.

This clonotype was picked up a small number of times. J is TRBJ2-2 and V is TRBV5-1; D is perhaps TRBD2 (5 bases). The CDR3 spans 16 residues. The V end lost 5 bases, the J end lost 2 bases, and 16 bases lay between the germline ends. CDR1 SGHRS and CDR2 YFSETQ come from the germline V gene. The CDR3 reads CASRYGGPGNTGELFF. The CDR3 nucleotides read TGCGCCAGCAGATATGGCGGACCGGGAAACACCGGGGAGCTGTTTTTT. Complete variable domain (other parts from reference TRBV5-1 and TRBJ2-2): KAGVTQTPRYLIKTRGQQVTLSCSPISGHRSVSWYQQTPGQGLQFLFEYFSETQRNKGNFPGRFSGRQFSNSRSEMNVSTLELGDSALYLCASRYGGPGNTGELFFGEGSRLTVL.

This clonotype is medium-sized within its sample. This chain uses TRBV12-3 or TRBV12-4 with TRBJ2-2, with 7 bases fitting TRBD2. CDR3 length equals 14 residues. V was clipped by 5 bases and J by 3 bases; unmatched bases: 3. For the CDR3, the DNA is TGTGCCAGCAGTCCCACTAGCGACACCGGGGAGCTGTTTTTT. It specifies CASSPTSDTGELFF.

In its sample, this clonotype was seen many times. The genes are TRBV10-3 and TRBJ2-3; 9 positions match TRBD2. V dropped 10 bases and J dropped 2; count of bases not matched to a gene: 7. Germline loops: CDR1 ENHRY, CDR2 SYGVKD. The CDR3 runs 14 residues. CDR3 DNA sequence: TGTGCCACCAATAGCGGGAGTTACACAGATACGCAGTATTTT. Encoded protein: CATNSGSYTDTQYF.